Sequencing of this T cell receptor (beta chain) was carried out in a study of T-cell memory formation after mild COVID-19. TCRdb ran MiXCR on the 5' RACE reads and lists one entry per CDR3 protein. The table records about 430,000 distinct CDR3 sequences, approximately 19% of them present only once. A few counts support this clonotype. V was shortened by 0 bases and J by 10 bases, with 22 bases between the two germline ends. Germline V lookup: CDR1 LGHNA, CDR2 YSLEER. CDR3 length: 18 amino acids. The clonotype comes from a man aged 18 to 29 who had mild COVID-19 (a few samples of this study predate the infection). Cell type and time point are not known. V is TRBV4-3 and J is TRBJ1-6; no clear D gene. The specimen sequenced was PBMCs or a T cell subset sorted from them (not recorded which). The CDR3 protein is CASSQDSSIVGRNSPLHF. The CDR3 bases are TGCGCCAGCAGCCAAGATTCTTCGATAGTGGGCAGAAACTCACCCCTCCACTTT.